This TCR beta chain was observed in a study of quantifying T cell responses using KT2 cells. Study-wide background: Reverse transcription used primers in the TCR alpha and beta constant regions.

An oligo carrying a UMI was ligated to the cDNA 3' end. An equimolar mix of RC1.1 and RC1.2 primed the beta chain across TRBC1 and TRBC2. Separate processing of TCR alpha and beta chains began at the second PCR. One entry per CDR3 protein results from TCRdb running MiXCR on the UMI-ligation and nested PCR reads. Of 60,000 or so distinct CDR3 sequences in the sample, over 9% were seen once. Unfractionated PBMC were spiked with known numbers of KT2 clone cells. Different KT2-to-PBMC ratios were created with a constant PBMC count. The clonotype originates from a human donor. Source material: PBMCs spiked with cells of the T cell clone KT2.

The CDR3 DNA follows: TGTGCCATCAGCGAGCCGGGACAGGGGGCCTACGAGCAGTACTTC. It encodes CAISEPGQGAYEQYF. The chain recombines TRBV10-3 with TRBJ2-7, with 11 positions matching TRBD1. The CDR3 runs to 15 residues. Germline CDR1 and CDR2: ENHRY and SYGVKD. Trimming took 6 bases from V and 2 from J; bases not matched to a gene: 6.